Listed here are 11 T cell receptor beta chains from one sample, sequenced in a study of blood T cell repertoires in COVID-19. Sequenced by immunoSEQ multiplex PCR; TCRdb stores in-frame clones only, minus some. The sample records nearly 55,000 clones, 78% being singletons. Source material: peripheral blood. These receptors originate from a human donor with active or convalescent COVID-19. The donor label of this sample is uncertain.

V usage is TRBV14 and J usage is TRBJ1-2; perhaps TRBD1 as D (5 bases). Trimming left V 5 bases short and J 7 bases short, with 8 bases between. The CDR3 consists of 11 residues. The germline gives CDR1 SGHDN, CDR2 FVKESK. This CDR3 is CASSSGGGYTF. CDR3 nucleotide sequence: TGTGCCAGCAGCTCGGGGGGTGGCTACACCTTC.

The rearrangement links TRBV7-3 to TRBJ2-1, with 9 bases that match TRBD2. The V gene end was trimmed by 1 base and the J gene end by 6 bases; junction bases not matched to a gene: 1. Germline lookup yields CDR1 SGHTA and CDR2 FQGTGA. The length of the CDR3 is 14 residues. The CDR3 bases are TGTGCCAGCAGCTTAAGCGGGAGGGGCAATGAGCAGTTCTTC. This codes for CASSLSGRGNEQFF. The whole variable domain, filled in from reference TRBV7-3 and TRBJ2-1, reads GAGVSQTPSNKVTEKGKYVELRCDPISGHTALYWYRQSLGQGPEFLIYFQGTGAADDSGLPNDRFFAVRPEGSVSTLKIQRTERGDSAVYLCASSLSGRGNEQFFGPGTRLTVL.

The chain carries TRBV30 and TRBJ1-5, with D perhaps matching TRBD1 (6 bases). Germline assignment: CDR1 GTSNPN and CDR2 SVGIG (reference sequence). This CDR3 spans 14 amino acids. The germline V and J ends were trimmed by 2 bases and 5 bases, with 13 bases remaining between them. CDR3 sequence (DNA): TGTGCCTGGAGTCTTGGACAGAGAGATCAGCCCCAGCATTTT. It codes for CAWSLGQRDQPQHF. Full variable domain (remainder filled in from reference TRBV30 and TRBJ1-5): SQTIHQWPATLVQPVGSPLSLECTVEGTSNPNLYWYRQAAGRGLQLLFYSVGIGQISSEVPQNLSASRPQDRQFILSSKKLLLSDSGFYLCAWSLGQRDQPQHFGDGTRLSIL.

This chain links TRBV19 with TRBJ2-2; 7 positions match TRBD2. The CDR3 covers 16 residues. The V segment lost 6 bases and the J segment 5 bases; nucleotides outside the gene matches: 12. The V gene's germline CDR1 is LNHDA and CDR2 SQIVND (reference sequence). The DNA for the CDR3 is TGTGCCAGTAGACACTTCAAGGGAGGGGCAACCGGGGAGCTGTTTTTT. Its translation: CASRHFKGGATGELFF.

This rearrangement joins TRBV21-1 to TRBJ1-4; the table's D call TRBD1 went unverified against the DNA. TRBV21-1 is classified as a pseudogene. The CDR3 runs to 15 residues. The CDR3 sequence is CASSATGQGYEKLFF. Written as DNA, the CDR3 is TGTGCCAGCAGCGCGACGGGACAGGGGTACGAAAAACTGTTTTTT.

This rearrangement joins TRBV3-1 (or the pseudogene TRBV3-2) to TRBJ1-1; D is unresolved. V was trimmed by 1 base and J by 4 bases, leaving 7 bases between them. Germline-derived CDR1 and CDR2 are LGHDT and YNNKEL (reference sequence). The CDR3 extends over 13 amino acids. In DNA form, the CDR3 reads TGTGCCAGCAGCCAAGGAAGAGCCACTGAAGCTTTCTTT. Translated: CASSQGRATEAFF.

This clone is medium-sized. The V and J genes are TRBV19 and TRBJ1-5; D is undetermined. CDR3 length equals 13 residues. Germline V lookup: CDR1 LNHDA, CDR2 SQIVND (reference sequence). V was shortened by 3 bases and J by 4 bases, with 7 bases between the two germline ends. CDR3 DNA sequence: TGTGCCAGTAGTATCAGTGCTAATCAGCCCCAGCATTTT. As protein: CASSISANQPQHF. The full variable domain, rest sourced from reference TRBV19 and TRBJ1-5, is DGGITQSPKYLFRKEGQNVTLSCEQNLNHDAMYWYRQDPGQGLRLIYYSQIVNDFQKGDIAEGYSVSREKKESFPLTVTSAQKNPTAFYLCASSISANQPQHFGDGTRLSIL.

The chain links TRBV29-1 to TRBJ2-1; 9 positions agree with TRBD1. The germline CDR1 and CDR2 sequences are SQVTM and ANQGSEA. This CDR3 contains 11 residues. The CDR3 here is CTDRGAREQFF. The CDR3, as DNA: TGCACCGACAGGGGGGCCCGGGAGCAGTTCTTC.

This clone occurred once. The chain is built from TRBV18 and TRBJ2-1; D is ambiguous. Trimming stripped 5 bases from V and 7 bases from J, with 9 bases between. Germline CDR1 and CDR2: KGHSH and LQKENI. This CDR3 contains 12 residues. The CDR3 loop is CASSISRNEQFF. DNA of the CDR3: TGTGCCAGCTCAATATCCAGGAATGAGCAGTTCTTC.

This chain links TRBV25-1 with TRBJ2-5, with 10 bases fitting TRBD2. Germline CDR1 MGHDK, CDR2 SYGVNS. This CDR3 is built from 18 residues. Trimming took 3 bases from V and 5 from J; bases not matched to a gene: 15. CDR3 amino acids: CASSDSRVLAGWEETQYF. DNA of the CDR3: TGTGCCAGCAGTGATTCGCGCGTACTAGCGGGATGGGAGGAGACCCAGTACTTC.

This clone was seen more than once but under ten times. This chain links TRBV9 with TRBJ2-5; weak D call: TRBD2 (5 bases). The CDR3 runs to 14 residues. Trimming left V 0 bases short and J 10 bases short, with 16 bases between. CDR1 SGDLS and CDR2 YYNGEE come from the germline V gene. DNA of the CDR3: TGTGCCAGCAGCGTAGGGGGAGACGCCCTCCGCCAGTACTTC. Its protein product is CASSVGGDALRQYF.